One and the same sample provided the 5 T cell receptor beta chains below, sequenced in a study of identical twins' blood T cells. TCRdb independently ran MiXCR on the 5' RACE reads; one entry per CDR3 protein. Of hundreds of thousands of distinct CDR3 sequences in the sample, roughly 30% were seen once. Input material: PBMCs. The source of these receptors is a woman aged 18 to 49 in good health.

Comments on this clonotype: One end of the junction is discordant with germline, which a read error may explain. The chain has TRBV7-9 and TRBJ2-3, with D possibly TRBD1 on 6 matching bases. CDR3 length: 13 residues. The germline gives CDR1 SEHNR, CDR2 FQNEAQ (reference sequence). DNA of the CDR3: TGTGCCAGCAGCCCAAGGGACACAAATACGCAGTATTTT. Translating gives CASSPRDTNTQYF.

The DNA for the CDR3 is TGTGCCAGCAGTTTGAGGACCATCTACTATGGCTACACCTTC. This translates into CASSLRTIYYGYTF. The chain links TRBV28 to TRBJ1-2; no clear D. Between the trimmed V and J ends, which lost 3 bases and 3 bases, there was a span of 11 bases. Germline V gene data show CDR1 as MDHEN and CDR2 as SYDVKM. CDR3 length: 14 residues.

This clonotype was counted between two and nine times. The chain is built from TRBV10-3 and TRBJ2-7; D might be TRBD1 or TRBD2, each matching 5 bases. The CDR3 sequence is 16 residues long. Germline lookup yields CDR1 ENHRY and CDR2 SYGVKD. V lost 6 bases and J 2 bases, leaving 20 bases between the germline ends. DNA of the CDR3: TGTGCCATCAGCCGGGGAAGGGACGGACTCACCTACGAGCAGTACTTC. This encodes CAISRGRDGLTYEQYF.

This chain uses TRBV7-2 with TRBJ1-1; D is ambiguous. Germline CDR1 reads SGHTA; CDR2 reads FQGNSA. The ends were cut back, 3 bases at V and 4 bases at J, with 6 bases in the middle. This CDR3 spans 12 amino acids. The CDR3 here is CASSFRPTEAFF. The CDR3 region has the DNA TGTGCCAGCAGCTTTCGACCCACTGAAGCTTTCTTT. The full variable domain, with the rest looked up from reference TRBV7-2 and TRBJ1-1, is GAGVSQSPSNKVTEKGKDVELRCDPISGHTALYWYRQSLGQGLEFLIYFQGNSAPDKSGLPSDRFSAERTGGSVSTLTIQRTQQEDSAVYLCASSFRPTEAFFGQGTRLTVV.

There are many counts of this clonotype. The chain employs TRBV28 and TRBJ2-1; TRBD1 agrees at 7 bases. This CDR3 contains 16 residues. CDR1 is MDHEN, CDR2 SYDVKM, per germline. Trimming cost V 1 base and J 9 bases; bases outside gene matches: 12. CDR3 bases: TGTGCCAGCAGTTTATACGTGTCAGGGGGAAAGGCTGAGCAGTTCTTC. It specifies CASSLYVSGGKAEQFF.